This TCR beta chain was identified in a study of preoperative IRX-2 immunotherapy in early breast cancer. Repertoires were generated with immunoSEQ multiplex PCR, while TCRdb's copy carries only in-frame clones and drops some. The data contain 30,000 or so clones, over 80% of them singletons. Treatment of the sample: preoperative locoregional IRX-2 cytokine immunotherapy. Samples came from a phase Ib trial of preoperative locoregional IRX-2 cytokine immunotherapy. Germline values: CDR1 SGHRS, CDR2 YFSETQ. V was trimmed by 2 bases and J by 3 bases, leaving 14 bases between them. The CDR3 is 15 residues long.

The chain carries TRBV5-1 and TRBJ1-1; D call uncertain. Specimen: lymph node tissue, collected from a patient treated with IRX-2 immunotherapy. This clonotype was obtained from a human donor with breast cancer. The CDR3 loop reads CASSLVPRKHTEAFF. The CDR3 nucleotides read TGCGCCAGCAGCTTAGTCCCAAGAAAACACACTGAAGCTTTCTTT.